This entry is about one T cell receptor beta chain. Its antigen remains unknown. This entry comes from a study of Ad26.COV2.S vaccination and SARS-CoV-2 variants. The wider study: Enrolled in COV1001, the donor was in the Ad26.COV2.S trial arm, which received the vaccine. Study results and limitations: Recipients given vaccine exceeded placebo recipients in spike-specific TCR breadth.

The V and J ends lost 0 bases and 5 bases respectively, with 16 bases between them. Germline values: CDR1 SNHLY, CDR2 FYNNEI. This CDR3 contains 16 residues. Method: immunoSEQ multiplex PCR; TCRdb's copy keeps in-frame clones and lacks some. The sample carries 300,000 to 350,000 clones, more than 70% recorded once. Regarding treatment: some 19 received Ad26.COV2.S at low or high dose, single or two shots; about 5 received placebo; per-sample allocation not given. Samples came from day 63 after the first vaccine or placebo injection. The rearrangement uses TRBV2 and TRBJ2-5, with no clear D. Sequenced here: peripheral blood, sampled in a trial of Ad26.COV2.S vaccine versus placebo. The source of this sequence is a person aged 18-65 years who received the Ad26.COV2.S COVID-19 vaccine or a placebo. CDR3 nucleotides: TGTGCCAGCAGTGAAGCGCGCGGCGGCGCATCGGAGACCCAGTACTTC. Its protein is CASSEARGGASETQYF.